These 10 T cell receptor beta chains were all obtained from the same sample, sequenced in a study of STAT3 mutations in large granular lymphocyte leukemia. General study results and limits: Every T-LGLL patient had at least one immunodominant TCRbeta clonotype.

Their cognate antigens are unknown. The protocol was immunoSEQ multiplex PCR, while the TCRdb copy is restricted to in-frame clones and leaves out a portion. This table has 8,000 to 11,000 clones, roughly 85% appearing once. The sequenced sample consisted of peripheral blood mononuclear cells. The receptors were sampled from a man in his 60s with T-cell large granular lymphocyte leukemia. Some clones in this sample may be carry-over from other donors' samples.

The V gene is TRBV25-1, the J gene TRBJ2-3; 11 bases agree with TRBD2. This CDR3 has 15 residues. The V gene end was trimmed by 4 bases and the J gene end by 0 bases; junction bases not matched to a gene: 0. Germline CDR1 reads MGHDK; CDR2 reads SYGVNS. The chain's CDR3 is CASSGTSGSTDTQYF. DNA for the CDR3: TGTGCCAGCAGTGGGACTAGCGGGAGCACAGATACGCAGTATTTT.

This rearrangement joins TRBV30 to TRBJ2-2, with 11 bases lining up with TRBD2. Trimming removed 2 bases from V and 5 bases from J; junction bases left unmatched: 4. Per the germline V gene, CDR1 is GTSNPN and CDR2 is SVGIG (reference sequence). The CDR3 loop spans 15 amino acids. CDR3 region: CAWSSGTSGTGELFF. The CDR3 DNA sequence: TGTGCCTGGAGTTCAGGGACTAGCGGAACCGGGGAGCTGTTTTTT.

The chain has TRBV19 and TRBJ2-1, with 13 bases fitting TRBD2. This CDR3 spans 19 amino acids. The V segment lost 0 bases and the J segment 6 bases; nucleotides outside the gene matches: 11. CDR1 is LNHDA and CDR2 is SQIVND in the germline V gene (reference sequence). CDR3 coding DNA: TGTGCCAGTAGTATAGATGTCCGAACCGGGACTAGCGGGATCAATGAGCAGTTCTTC. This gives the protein CASSIDVRTGTSGINEQFF.

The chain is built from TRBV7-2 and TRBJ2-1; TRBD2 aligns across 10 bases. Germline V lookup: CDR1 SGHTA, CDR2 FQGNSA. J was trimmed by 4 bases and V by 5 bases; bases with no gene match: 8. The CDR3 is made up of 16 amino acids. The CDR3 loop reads CASSPRTSGFYNEQFF. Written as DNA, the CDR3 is TGTGCCAGCAGCCCAAGGACTAGCGGATTTTACAATGAGCAGTTCTTC. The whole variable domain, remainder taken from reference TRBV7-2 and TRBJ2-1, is GAGVSQSPSNKVTEKGKDVELRCDPISGHTALYWYRQSLGQGLEFLIYFQGNSAPDKSGLPSDRFSAERTGGSVSTLTIQRTQQEDSAVYLCASSPRTSGFYNEQFFGPGTRLTVL.

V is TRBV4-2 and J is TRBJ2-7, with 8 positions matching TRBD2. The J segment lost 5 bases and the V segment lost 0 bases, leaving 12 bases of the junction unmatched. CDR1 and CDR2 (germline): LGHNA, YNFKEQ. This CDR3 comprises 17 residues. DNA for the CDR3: TGTGCCAGCAGCCAAGATGTCGGGAGGGCCAGGTACCACGAGCAGTACTTC. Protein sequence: CASSQDVGRARYHEQYF.

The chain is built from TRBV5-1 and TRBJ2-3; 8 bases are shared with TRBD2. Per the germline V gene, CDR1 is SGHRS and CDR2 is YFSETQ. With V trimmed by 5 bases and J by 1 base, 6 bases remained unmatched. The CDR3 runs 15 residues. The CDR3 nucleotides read TGCGCCAGCAGGGAGCGGGAGTATGGCACAGATACGCAGTATTTT. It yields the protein CASREREYGTDTQYF.

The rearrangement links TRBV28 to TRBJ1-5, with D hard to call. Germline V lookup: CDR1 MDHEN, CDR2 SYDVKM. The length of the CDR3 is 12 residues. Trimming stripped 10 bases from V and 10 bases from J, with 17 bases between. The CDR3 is CATQDRASPQHF. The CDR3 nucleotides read TGTGCCACCCAAGATCGGGCTTCCCCCCAGCATTTT.

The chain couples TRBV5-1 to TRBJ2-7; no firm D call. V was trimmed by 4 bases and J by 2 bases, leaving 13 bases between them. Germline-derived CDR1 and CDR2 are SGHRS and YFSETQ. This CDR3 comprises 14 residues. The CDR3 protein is CASSAAWSAYEQYF. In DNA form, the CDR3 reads TGCGCCAGCAGCGCAGCGTGGTCCGCCTACGAGCAGTACTTC.

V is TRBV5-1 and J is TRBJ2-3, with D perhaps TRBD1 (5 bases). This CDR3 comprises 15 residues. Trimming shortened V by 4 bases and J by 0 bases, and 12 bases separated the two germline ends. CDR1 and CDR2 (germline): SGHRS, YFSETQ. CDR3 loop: CASSGAGTSTDTQYF. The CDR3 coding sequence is TGCGCCAGCAGCGGGGCAGGCACTAGCACAGATACGCAGTATTTT. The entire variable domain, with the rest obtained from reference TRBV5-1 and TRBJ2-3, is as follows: KAGVTQTPRYLIKTRGQQVTLSCSPISGHRSVSWYQQTPGQGLQFLFEYFSETQRNKGNFPGRFSGRQFSNSRSEMNVSTLELGDSALYLCASSGAGTSTDTQYFGPGTRLTVL.

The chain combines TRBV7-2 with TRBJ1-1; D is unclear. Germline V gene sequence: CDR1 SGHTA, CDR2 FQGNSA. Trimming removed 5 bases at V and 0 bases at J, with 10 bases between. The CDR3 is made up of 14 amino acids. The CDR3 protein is CASSKEVMNTEAFF. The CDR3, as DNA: TGTGCCAGCAGCAAAGAAGTAATGAACACTGAAGCTTTCTTT. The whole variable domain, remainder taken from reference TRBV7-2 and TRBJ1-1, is GAGVSQSPSNKVTEKGKDVELRCDPISGHTALYWYRQSLGQGLEFLIYFQGNSAPDKSGLPSDRFSAERTGGSVSTLTIQRTQQEDSAVYLCASSKEVMNTEAFFGQGTRLTVV.